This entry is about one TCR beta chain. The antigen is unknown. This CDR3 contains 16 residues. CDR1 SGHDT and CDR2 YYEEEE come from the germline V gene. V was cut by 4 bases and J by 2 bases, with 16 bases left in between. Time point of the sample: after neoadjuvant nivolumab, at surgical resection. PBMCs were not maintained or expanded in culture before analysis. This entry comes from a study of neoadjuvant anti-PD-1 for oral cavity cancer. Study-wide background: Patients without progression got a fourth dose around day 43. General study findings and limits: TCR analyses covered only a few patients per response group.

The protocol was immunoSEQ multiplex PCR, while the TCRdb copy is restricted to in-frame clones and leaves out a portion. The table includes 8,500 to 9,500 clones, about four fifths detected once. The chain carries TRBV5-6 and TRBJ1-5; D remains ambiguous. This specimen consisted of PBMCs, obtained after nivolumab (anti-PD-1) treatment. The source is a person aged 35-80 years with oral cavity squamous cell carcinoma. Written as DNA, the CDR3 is TGTGCCAGCAGCCTCAACGTAGGAGGGCGCAATCAGCCCCAGCATTTT. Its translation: CASSLNVGGRNQPQHF.